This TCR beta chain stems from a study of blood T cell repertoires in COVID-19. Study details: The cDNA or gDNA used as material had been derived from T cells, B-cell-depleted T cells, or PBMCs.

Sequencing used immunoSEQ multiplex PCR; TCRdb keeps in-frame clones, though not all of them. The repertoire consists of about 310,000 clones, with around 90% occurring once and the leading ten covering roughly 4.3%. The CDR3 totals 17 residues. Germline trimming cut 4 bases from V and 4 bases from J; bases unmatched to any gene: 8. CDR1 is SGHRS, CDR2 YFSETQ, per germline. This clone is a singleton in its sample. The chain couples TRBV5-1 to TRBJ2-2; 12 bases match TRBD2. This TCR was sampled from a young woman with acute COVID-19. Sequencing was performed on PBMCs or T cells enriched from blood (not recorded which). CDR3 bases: TGCGCCAGCAGCCCCCGACTAGCGGGAGCCCGCACCGGGGAGCTGTTTTTT. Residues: CASSPRLAGARTGELFF.